This T cell receptor (beta chain) was recorded in a study of cytomegalovirus exposure and HLA in healthy donors. Study-wide background: Earlier findings included over 90 million unique TCR beta sequences obtained from about 170 million T cells. Study results and caveats: For most subjects, TCR beta sequences were reported to predict HLA-A and HLA-B alleles with accuracy.

With 60 Vbeta and 13 Jbeta primers, the PCR was carried out. Sequencing used immunoSEQ multiplex PCR; TCRdb keeps in-frame clones, though not all of them. This table holds approximately 160,000 clones, 82% found once. V was clipped by 5 bases and J by 4 bases; unmatched bases: 11. This CDR3 is built from 16 residues. The germline CDR1 and CDR2 sequences are MNHNY and SVGAGI (reference sequence). Concerning this clone: Its antigen is undetermined.

This sequence originates from a girl aged 5-17 years in good health and CMV-seropositive. V usage is TRBV6-6 and J usage is TRBJ2-5, with 9 nucleotides matching TRBD1. Specimen: PBMCs. The CDR3, as DNA: TGTGCCAGCAGTAATAAAATACAGGGGGCACCAGAGACCCAGTACTTC. It specifies CASSNKIQGAPETQYF.